The TCR beta chain described here comes from a study of T cell repertoires in cytomegalovirus infection. Study-wide results and limits: HLA-C-restricted CMV clonotypes gave the most frequent clonotype in two of eight donors.

A single record per CDR3 protein comes from TCRdb applying MiXCR to the reads. The sample lists approximately 110,000 distinct CDR3 sequences, over 30% occurring once. Germline assignment: CDR1 PRHDT and CDR2 FYEKMQ (reference sequence). This CDR3 is 15 amino acids long. Trimming removed 5 bases from V and 6 bases from J; junction bases left unmatched: 9. This clonotype was seen only once. The target antigen is unknown. The material was CD8+ T cells from cultured PBMCs, obtained from culture after CMV antigen stimulation. V usage is TRBV13 and J usage is TRBJ2-3; the match to TRBD1 covers 9 bases. This receptor was identified in a human donor in good health (CMV status not recorded). Some clones in this sample may be carry-over from other donors' samples. In DNA form, the CDR3 reads TGTGCCAGCAGCCCCTACAGGGGGCAACAGGATACGCAGTATTTT. Translation: CASSPYRGQQDTQYF.